This TCR beta chain was identified in a study of technical replicates of blood from a few donors. Assay used: immunoSEQ multiplex PCR; TCRdb lists only in-frame clones, some missing. The table shows more than 65,000 clones, with 95% to 96% occurring only once. The CDR3 loop spans 16 amino acids. Germline V lookup: CDR1 SQVTM, CDR2 ANQGSEA. V was pared by 1 base and J by 4 bases, with 10 bases of the junction left unmatched. Sample: T cells isolated from PBMCs. The V gene is TRBV29-1, the J gene TRBJ2-3, with 8 nucleotides matching TRBD2. The receptor comes from a human donor in good health. CDR3 loop: CSVEAQREFGADTQYF. For the CDR3, the DNA is TGCAGCGTTGAAGCCCAGCGGGAGTTTGGGGCAGATACGCAGTATTTT.